The clone carrying this TCR beta chain was seen only once. Its antigen is undetermined. CDR3 size: 14 residues. V was trimmed by 6 bases and J by 3 bases, leaving 11 bases between them. The germline V gene encodes CDR1 MNHNS and CDR2 SASEGT. TCRdb reprocessed the RT-PCR reads via MiXCR and lists one record per CDR3 protein. The top ten clones hold approximately 10% of a sample with approximately 700,000 distinct CDR3 sequences, 15% to 19% of them seen once. The data derive from a study of response to subunit inactivated influenza vaccine. Study-wide findings and caveats: Few additional T cells are recruited per seasonal influenza vaccination, authors suggested.

The chain carries TRBV6-1 and TRBJ1-4, with no clear D. The source of this sequence is a man aged 50-60 years who received an inactivated influenza vaccine. Sequencing was performed on PBMCs from blood, taken roughly 13 days after vaccination. CDR3 region: CASRPRGPNEKLFF. DNA of the CDR3: TGTGCCAGCAGACCGCGGGGTCCTAATGAAAAACTGTTTTTT.